This T cell receptor (beta chain) was recorded in a study of blood T cell repertoires in COVID-19. As concerns this clone: Relative to the germline gene, one junction end is altered; a read error may explain this.

CDR3 length: 14 amino acids. CDR1 MDHEN and CDR2 SYDVKM come from the germline V gene. Libraries were prepared by immunoSEQ multiplex PCR; TCRdb keeps only in-frame clonotypes and omits some of them. The sample contains over 200,000 clones, about 90% of which appear only once. The sequenced sample was PBMCs or T cells enriched from blood (not recorded which). V is TRBV28 and J is TRBJ2-3; perhaps TRBD2 as D (6 bases). The sequence came from a man under 40 who had recovered from COVID-19. In DNA, the CDR3 is TGTGCCAGCAGCGGGACTTATTACACAAATACGCAGTATTTT. As protein: CASSGTYYTNTQYF.